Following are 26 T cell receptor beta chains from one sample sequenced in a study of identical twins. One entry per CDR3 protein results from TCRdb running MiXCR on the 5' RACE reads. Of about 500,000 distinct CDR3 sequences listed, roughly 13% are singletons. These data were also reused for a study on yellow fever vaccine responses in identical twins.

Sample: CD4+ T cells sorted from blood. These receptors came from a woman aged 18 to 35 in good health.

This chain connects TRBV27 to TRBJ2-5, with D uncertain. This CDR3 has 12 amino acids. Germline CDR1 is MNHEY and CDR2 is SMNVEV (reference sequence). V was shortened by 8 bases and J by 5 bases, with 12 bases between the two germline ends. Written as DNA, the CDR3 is TGTGCCAGCGCAGACCTGATGGAGACCCAGTACTTC. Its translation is CASADLMETQYF.

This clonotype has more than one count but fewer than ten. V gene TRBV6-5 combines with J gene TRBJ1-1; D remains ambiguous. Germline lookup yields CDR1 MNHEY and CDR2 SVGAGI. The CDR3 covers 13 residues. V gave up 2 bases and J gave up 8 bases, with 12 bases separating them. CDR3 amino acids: CASSYTRSAEAFF. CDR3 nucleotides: TGTGCCAGCAGTTACACGAGGTCAGCGGAAGCTTTCTTT.

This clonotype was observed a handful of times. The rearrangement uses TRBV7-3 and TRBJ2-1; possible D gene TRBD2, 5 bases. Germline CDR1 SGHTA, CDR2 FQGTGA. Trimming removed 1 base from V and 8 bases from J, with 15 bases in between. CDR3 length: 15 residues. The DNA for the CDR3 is TGTGCCAGCAGCTTAAGGGGAGTGACCGGCTATGAGCAGTTCTTC. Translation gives CASSLRGVTGYEQFF.

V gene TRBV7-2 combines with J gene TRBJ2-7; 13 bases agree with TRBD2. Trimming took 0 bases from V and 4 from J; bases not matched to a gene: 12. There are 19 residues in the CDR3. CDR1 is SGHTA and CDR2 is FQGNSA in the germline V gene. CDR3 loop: CASSLAPTSGGVMAYEQYF. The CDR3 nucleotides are TGTGCCAGCAGCTTAGCCCCCACTAGCGGGGGGGTGATGGCGTACGAGCAGTACTTC.

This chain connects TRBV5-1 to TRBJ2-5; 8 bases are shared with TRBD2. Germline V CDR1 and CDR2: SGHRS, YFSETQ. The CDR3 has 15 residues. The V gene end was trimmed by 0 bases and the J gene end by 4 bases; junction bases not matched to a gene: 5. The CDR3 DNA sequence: TGCGCCAGCAGCTTGGCTTCGGGGGGGACAGAGACCCAGTACTTC. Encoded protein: CASSLASGGTETQYF.

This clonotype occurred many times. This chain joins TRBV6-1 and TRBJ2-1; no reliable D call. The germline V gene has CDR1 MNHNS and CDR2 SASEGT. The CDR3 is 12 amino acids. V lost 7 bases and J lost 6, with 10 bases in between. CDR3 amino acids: CASNQVVNEQFF. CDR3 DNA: TGTGCCAGCAACCAGGTAGTCAATGAGCAGTTCTTC.

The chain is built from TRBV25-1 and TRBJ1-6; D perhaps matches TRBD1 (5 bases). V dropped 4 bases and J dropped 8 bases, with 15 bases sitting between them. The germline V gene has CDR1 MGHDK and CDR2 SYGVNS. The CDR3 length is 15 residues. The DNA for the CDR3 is TGTGCCAGCAGTGTGGGGGGGTTACGGCATTCACCCCTCCACTTT. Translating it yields CASSVGGLRHSPLHF.

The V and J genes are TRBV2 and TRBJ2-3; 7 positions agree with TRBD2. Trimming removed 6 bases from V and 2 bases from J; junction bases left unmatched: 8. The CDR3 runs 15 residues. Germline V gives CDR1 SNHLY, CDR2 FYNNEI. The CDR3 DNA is TGTGCCAGCAGGGACGGGACTATGATCACAGATACGCAGTATTTT. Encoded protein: CASRDGTMITDTQYF.

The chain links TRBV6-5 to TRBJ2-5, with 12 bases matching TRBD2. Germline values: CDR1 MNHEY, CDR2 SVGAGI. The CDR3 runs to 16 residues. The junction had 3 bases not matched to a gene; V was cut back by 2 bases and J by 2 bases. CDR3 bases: TGTGCCAGCAGTTACCGGACTAGCGGGATTCAAGAGACCCAGTACTTC. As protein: CASSYRTSGIQETQYF.

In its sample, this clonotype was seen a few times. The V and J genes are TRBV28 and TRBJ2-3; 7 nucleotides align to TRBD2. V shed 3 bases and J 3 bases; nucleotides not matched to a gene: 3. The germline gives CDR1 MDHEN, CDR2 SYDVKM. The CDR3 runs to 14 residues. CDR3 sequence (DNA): TGTGCCAGCAGTTTTCCTAGCGGTACAGATACGCAGTATTTT. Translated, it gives CASSFPSGTDTQYF. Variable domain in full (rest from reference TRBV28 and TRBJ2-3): DVKVTQSSRYLVKRTGEKVFLECVQDMDHENMFWYRQDPGLGLRLIYFSYDVKMKEKGDIPEGYSVSREKKERFSLILESASTNQTSMYLCASSFPSGTDTQYFGPGTRLTVL.

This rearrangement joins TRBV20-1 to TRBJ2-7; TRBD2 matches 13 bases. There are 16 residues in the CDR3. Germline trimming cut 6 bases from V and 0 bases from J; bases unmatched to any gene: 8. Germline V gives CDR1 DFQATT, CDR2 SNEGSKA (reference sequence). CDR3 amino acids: CSAQKGLAGSSYEQYF. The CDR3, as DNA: TGCAGTGCCCAAAAGGGACTAGCGGGAAGCTCCTACGAGCAGTACTTC.

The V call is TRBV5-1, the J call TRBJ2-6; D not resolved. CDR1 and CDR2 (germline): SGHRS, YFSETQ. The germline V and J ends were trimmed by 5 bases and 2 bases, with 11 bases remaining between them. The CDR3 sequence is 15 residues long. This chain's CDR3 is CASSLIEPGANVLTF. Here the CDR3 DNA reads TGCGCCAGCAGTCTGATTGAGCCTGGGGCCAACGTCCTGACTTTC.

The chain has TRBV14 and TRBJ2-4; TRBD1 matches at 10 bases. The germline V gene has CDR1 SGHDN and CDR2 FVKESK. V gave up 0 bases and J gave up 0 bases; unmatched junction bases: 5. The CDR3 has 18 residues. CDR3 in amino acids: CASSQEGWDRGAKNIQYF. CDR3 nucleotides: TGTGCCAGCAGCCAAGAGGGCTGGGACAGGGGAGCCAAAAACATTCAGTACTTC.

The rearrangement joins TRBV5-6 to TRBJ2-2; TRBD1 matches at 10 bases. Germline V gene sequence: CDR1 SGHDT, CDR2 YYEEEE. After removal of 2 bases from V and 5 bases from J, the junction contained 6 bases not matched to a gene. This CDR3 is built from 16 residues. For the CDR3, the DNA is TGTGCCAGCAGCTTATTGTGGACAGGGGGTACCGGGGAGCTGTTTTTT. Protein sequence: CASSLLWTGGTGELFF.

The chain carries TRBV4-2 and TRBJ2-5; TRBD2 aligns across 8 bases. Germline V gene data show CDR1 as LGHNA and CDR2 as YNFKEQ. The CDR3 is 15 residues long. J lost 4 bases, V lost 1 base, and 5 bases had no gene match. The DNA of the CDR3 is TGTGCCAGCAGCCAAGCGGGGGGGAATGGAGAGACCCAGTACTTC. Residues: CASSQAGGNGETQYF.

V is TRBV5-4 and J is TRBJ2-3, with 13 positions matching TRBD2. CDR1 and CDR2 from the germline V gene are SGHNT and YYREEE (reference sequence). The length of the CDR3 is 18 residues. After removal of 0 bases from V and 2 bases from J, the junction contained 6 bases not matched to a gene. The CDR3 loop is CASSLGGLAGLLTDTQYF. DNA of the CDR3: TGTGCCAGCAGCTTGGGGGGACTAGCGGGGCTGCTCACAGATACGCAGTATTTT.

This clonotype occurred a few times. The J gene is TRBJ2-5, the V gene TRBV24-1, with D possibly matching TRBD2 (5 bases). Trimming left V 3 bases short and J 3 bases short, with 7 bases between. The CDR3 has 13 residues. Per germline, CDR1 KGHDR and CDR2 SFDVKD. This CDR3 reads CATSDGSEETQYF. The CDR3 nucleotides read TGTGCCACCAGTGATGGTAGCGAAGAGACCCAGTACTTC.

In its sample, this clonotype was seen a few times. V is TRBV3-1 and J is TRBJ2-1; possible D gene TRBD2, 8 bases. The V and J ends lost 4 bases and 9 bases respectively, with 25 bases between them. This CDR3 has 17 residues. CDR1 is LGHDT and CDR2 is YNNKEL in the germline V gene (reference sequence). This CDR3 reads CASSLSTGIDRGGEQFF. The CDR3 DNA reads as TGTGCCAGCAGCCTATCGACAGGGATAGACCGGGGGGGTGAGCAGTTCTTC.

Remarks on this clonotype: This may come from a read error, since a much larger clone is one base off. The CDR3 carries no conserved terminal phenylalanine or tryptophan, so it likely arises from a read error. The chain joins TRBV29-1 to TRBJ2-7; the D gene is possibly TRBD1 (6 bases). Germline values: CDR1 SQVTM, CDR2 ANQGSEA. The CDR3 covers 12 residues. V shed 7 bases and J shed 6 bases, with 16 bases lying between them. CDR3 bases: TGCAGCGCAAGGGGGTATACCAGCGAGCAGTACTAC. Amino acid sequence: CSARGYTSEQYY.

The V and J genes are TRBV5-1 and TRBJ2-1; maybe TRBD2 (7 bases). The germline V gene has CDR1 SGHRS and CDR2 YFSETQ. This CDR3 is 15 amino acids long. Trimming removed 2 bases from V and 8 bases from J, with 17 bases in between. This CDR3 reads CASSFGGPGTDEQFF. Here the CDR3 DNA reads TGCGCCAGCAGCTTCGGGGGGCCGGGGACGGATGAGCAGTTCTTC. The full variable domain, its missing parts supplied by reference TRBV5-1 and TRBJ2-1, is KAGVTQTPRYLIKTRGQQVTLSCSPISGHRSVSWYQQTPGQGLQFLFEYFSETQRNKGNFPGRFSGRQFSNSRSEMNVSTLELGDSALYLCASSFGGPGTDEQFFGPGTRLTVL.

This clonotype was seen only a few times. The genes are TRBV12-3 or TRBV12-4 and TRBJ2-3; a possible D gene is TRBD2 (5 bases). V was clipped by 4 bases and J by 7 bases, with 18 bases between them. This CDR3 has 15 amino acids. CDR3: CASSYVAGVMNTQYF. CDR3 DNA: TGTGCCAGCAGTTATGTGGCGGGCGTGATGAATACGCAGTATTTT.

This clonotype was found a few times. In DNA, the CDR3 is TGTGCCAGCAGTTTTTCAGGGACAGCCACCGGGGAGCTGTTTTTT. Protein: CASSFSGTATGELFF. V is TRBV12-3 or TRBV12-4 and J is TRBJ2-2, with 7 bases aligning to TRBD1. With V trimmed by 3 bases and J by 4 bases, 5 bases remained unmatched. The CDR3 spans 15 residues.

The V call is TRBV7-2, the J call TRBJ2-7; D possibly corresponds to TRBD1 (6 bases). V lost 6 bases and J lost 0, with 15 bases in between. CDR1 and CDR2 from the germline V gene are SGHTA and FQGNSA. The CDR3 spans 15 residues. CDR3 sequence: CASSSGVISSYEQYF. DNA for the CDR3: TGTGCCAGCAGTTCAGGGGTCATAAGCTCCTACGAGCAGTACTTC.

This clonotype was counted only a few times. The DNA for the CDR3 is TGTGCCAGCAGCGATTCTCCGGGACTATGGCCATCGCAGTATTTT. Protein: CASSDSPGLWPSQYF. V gene TRBV7-2 combines with J gene TRBJ2-3; TRBD2 agrees at 7 bases. The CDR3 is 15 residues long. From germline, CDR1 is SGHTA and CDR2 FQGNSA. With V trimmed by 5 bases and J by 10 bases, 15 bases remained unmatched.

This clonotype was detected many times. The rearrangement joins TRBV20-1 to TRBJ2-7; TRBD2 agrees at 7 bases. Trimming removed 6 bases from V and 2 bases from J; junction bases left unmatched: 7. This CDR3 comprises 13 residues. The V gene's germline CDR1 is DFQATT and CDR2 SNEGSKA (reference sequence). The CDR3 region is CSALASGAYEQYF. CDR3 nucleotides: TGCAGTGCCCTAGCTAGCGGAGCCTACGAGCAGTACTTC.

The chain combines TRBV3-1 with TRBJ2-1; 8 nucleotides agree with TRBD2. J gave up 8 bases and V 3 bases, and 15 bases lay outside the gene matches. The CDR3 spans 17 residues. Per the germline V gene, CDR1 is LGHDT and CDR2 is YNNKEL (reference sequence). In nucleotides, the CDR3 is TGTGCCAGCAGCCAGGGGCCTGTGGGAGCGGGAGTCTATGAGCAGTTCTTC. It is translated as CASSQGPVGAGVYEQFF.